The 21 T cell receptor beta chains given below trace back to one sample, sequenced in a study of T cells in Graves' hyperthyroidism and ophthalmopathy. RNA transcripts were the template for amplifying TCR beta CDR3 regions. TCR CDR3 regions were first amplified by RT-PCR with HTBI primers. TCRdb reanalysed the multiplex PCR reads using MiXCR and keeps one entry per CDR3 protein. The profile covers around 240,000 distinct CDR3 sequences, with about 14% appearing a single time and roughly 15% taken by the ten largest. Sequenced sample: blood. All receptors derive from a woman between 35 and 50 years old with Graves' hyperthyroidism that later progressed to Graves' ophthalmopathy.

This clonotype was found many times. V usage is TRBV11-2 and J usage is TRBJ2-4, with a tentative D call TRBD2 (6 bases). Germline-derived CDR1 and CDR2 are SGHAT and FQNNGV. V was trimmed by 5 bases and J by 0 bases, leaving 14 bases between them. The CDR3 spans 16 residues. This CDR3 reads CASSQPRGLAKNIQYF. The CDR3 DNA sequence: TGTGCCAGCAGCCAACCTCGGGGGTTAGCCAAAAACATTCAGTACTTC.

The rearrangement uses TRBV27 and TRBJ2-7; 10 bases are a match to TRBD2. Germline trimming cut 1 base from V and 6 bases from J; bases unmatched to any gene: 6. The CDR3 runs to 15 residues. Germline CDR1 is MNHEY and CDR2 is SMNVEV (reference sequence). CDR3 nucleotide sequence: TGTGCCAGCAGTTTATTTTCTAGCGGGAGCTCCGAGCAGTACTTC. It is translated as CASSLFSSGSSEQYF.

This clonotype showed up many times. The gene calls are TRBV18 and TRBJ2-7; the D gene is possibly TRBD1 (5 bases). CDR1 and CDR2 (germline): KGHSH, LQKENI. V lost 3 bases and J lost 5, with 14 bases in between. The CDR3 contains 14 residues. The CDR3 DNA sequence: TGTGCCAGCTCACCGCAGGCCAGGGCACACGAGCAGTACTTC. Protein sequence: CASSPQARAHEQYF.

This clonotype was found many times. The chain employs TRBV19 and TRBJ1-1; D perhaps matches TRBD1 (6 bases). The CDR3 covers 14 residues. CDR1 LNHDA and CDR2 SQIVND come from the germline V gene (reference sequence). V was cut by 5 bases and J by 4 bases, with 14 bases left in between. CDR3 in amino acids: CASSQQGRITEAFF. The CDR3 bases are TGTGCCAGTAGTCAACAGGGCCGTATCACTGAAGCTTTCTTT.

This clonotype was detected many times. The DNA for the CDR3 is TGTGCCAGCAATGACGGGGGCACTGAAGCTTTCTTT. This codes for CASNDGGTEAFF. This sequence joins TRBV6-1 and TRBJ1-1; TRBD1 is a possible D gene (5 bases). CDR1 is MNHNS and CDR2 is SASEGT in the germline V gene. CDR3 length: 12 amino acids. V lost 7 bases and J lost 4, with 10 bases in between.

This clonotype appeared a few times. The gene calls are TRBV5-1 and TRBJ2-1; 11 positions agree with TRBD2. Looked up from germline, CDR1 is SGHRS and CDR2 is YFSETQ. The CDR3 spans 15 residues. Germline trimming cut 4 bases from V and 8 bases from J; bases unmatched to any gene: 8. The CDR3 nucleotides read TGCGCCAGCAGCCCGGGGCTAGCGGGGGGACATGAGCAGTTCTTC. Protein product: CASSPGLAGGHEQFF.

The table lists this clonotype with a few counts. It may be a read error: a sequence one base away is much more abundant. V and J are TRBV18 and TRBJ2-1, with D possibly TRBD2 on 6 matching bases. Germline V gives CDR1 KGHSH, CDR2 LQKENI. CDR3 length: 16 amino acids. The V end was cut by 4 bases, the J end by 3 bases, with 16 bases between. The CDR3: CASSQGVGRNYNEQFF. The CDR3 region has the DNA TGTGCCAGCTCACAGGGCGTCGGGAGAAACTACAATGAGCAGTTCTTC.

This clonotype was observed at least ten times. V is TRBV29-1 and J is TRBJ1-1, with D perhaps TRBD1 (5 bases). The V end was cut by 7 bases, the J end by 3 bases, with 21 bases between. This CDR3 region has 15 residues. Germline values: CDR1 SQVTM, CDR2 ANQGSEA. Written as DNA, the CDR3 is TGCAGCGCACCCTCAGGTCCGGCGGGGGACACTGAAGCTTTCTTT. Translation gives CSAPSGPAGDTEAFF.

In this sample, this clonotype turned up many times. CDR3 amino acids: CASSSRTGSLDEQYF. The CDR3 nucleotides are TGCGCCAGCAGCTCCCGGACAGGGTCGCTCGACGAGCAGTACTTC. The rearrangement uses TRBV5-1 and TRBJ2-7; 8 nucleotides align to TRBD1. Germline CDR1 reads SGHRS; CDR2 reads YFSETQ. The CDR3 has 15 amino acids. J gave up 5 bases and V 3 bases, and 10 bases lay outside the gene matches. Full variable domain (remainder filled in from reference TRBV5-1 and TRBJ2-7): KAGVTQTPRYLIKTRGQQVTLSCSPISGHRSVSWYQQTPGQGLQFLFEYFSETQRNKGNFPGRFSGRQFSNSRSEMNVSTLELGDSALYLCASSSRTGSLDEQYFGPGTRLTVT.

This clonotype was recorded many times. V gene TRBV7-2 combines with J gene TRBJ1-2; 7 positions match TRBD1. The CDR3 contains 14 residues. Unmatched junction bases numbered 11, after V lost 5 bases and J lost 8 bases. The germline V gene encodes CDR1 SGHTA and CDR2 FQGNSA. The CDR3 nucleotides are TGTGCCAGCAGCCCAGGGGGGGGGTTCTACGGCTACACCTTC. Translated: CASSPGGGFYGYTF.

This clonotype has a count of ten or more. V usage is TRBV11-2 and J usage is TRBJ2-3; no reliable D call. Germline assignment: CDR1 SGHAT and CDR2 FQNNGV. CDR3 length: 16 amino acids. Trimming removed 1 base from V and 0 bases from J, with 11 bases in between. The CDR3, as DNA: TGTGCCAGCAGCTTAGGGTCTAGACCTAGCACAGATACGCAGTATTTT. The encoded protein is CASSLGSRPSTDTQYF. Complete variable domain (other parts from reference TRBV11-2 and TRBJ2-3): EAGVAQSPRYKIIEKRQSVAFWCNPISGHATLYWYQQILGQGPKLLIQFQNNGVVDDSQLPKDRFSAERLKGVDSTLKIQPAKLEDSAVYLCASSLGSRPSTDTQYFGPGTRLTVL.

This clonotype was found many times. This chain links TRBV18 with TRBJ2-1; 10 bases match TRBD1. The CDR3 extends over 16 amino acids. J gave up 5 bases and V 6 bases, and 10 bases lay outside the gene matches. Per germline, CDR1 KGHSH and CDR2 LQKENI. The CDR3 protein is CASSRQDRGSNNEQFF. The CDR3 DNA reads TGTGCCAGCTCGCGACAGGACAGGGGGTCAAACAATGAGCAGTTCTTC.

This clonotype has ten or more counts. The chain has TRBV30 and TRBJ2-5; D unclear. Germline V gene lookup returns CDR1 GTSNPN and CDR2 SVGIG (reference sequence). V lost 7 bases and J lost 5, with 20 bases in between. The CDR3 extends over 14 amino acids. CDR3 sequence: CASTGPNTRETQYF. CDR3 nucleotide sequence: TGTGCCTCCACGGGCCCAAATACACGGGAGACCCAGTACTTC. Filled out from reference TRBV30 and TRBJ2-5, the complete variable domain reads SQTIHQWPATLVQPVGSPLSLECTVEGTSNPNLYWYRQAAGRGLQLLFYSVGIGQISSEVPQNLSASRPQDRQFILSSKKLLLSDSGFYLCASTGPNTRETQYFGPGTRLLVL.

This clonotype has ten or more counts. The V call is TRBV5-1, the J call TRBJ2-1, with a possible D match to TRBD2 (5 bases). Trimming removed 2 bases from V and 9 bases from J, with 12 bases in between. CDR1 is SGHRS and CDR2 is YFSETQ in the germline V gene. The CDR3 runs 13 residues. The CDR3 reads CASSLSSRGEQFF. DNA of the CDR3: TGCGCCAGCAGCTTATCGTCCCGGGGTGAGCAGTTCTTC. Combining the CDR3 with reference TRBV5-1 and TRBJ2-1 gives the whole variable domain KAGVTQTPRYLIKTRGQQVTLSCSPISGHRSVSWYQQTPGQGLQFLFEYFSETQRNKGNFPGRFSGRQFSNSRSEMNVSTLELGDSALYLCASSLSSRGEQFFGPGTRLTVL.

This clonotype was recorded many times. V and J are TRBV27 and TRBJ2-1, with D perhaps matching TRBD2 (6 bases). Germline CDR1 and CDR2: MNHEY and SMNVEV (reference sequence). Trimming shortened V by 8 bases and J by 6 bases, and 14 bases separated the two germline ends. The CDR3 extends over 13 amino acids. As DNA, the CDR3 is TGTGCCAGCTTTATTAGCGGAGGCAATGAGCAGTTCTTC. Encoded protein: CASFISGGNEQFF.

This clonotype was detected many times. The rearrangement links TRBV5-1 to TRBJ2-7; the match to TRBD2 covers 9 bases. Germline loops: CDR1 SGHRS, CDR2 YFSETQ. V lost 3 bases and J lost 4; bases outside the gene matches: 11. The CDR3 is 16 amino acids. CDR3 nucleotide sequence: TGCGCCAGCAGCTCCCAGCCAGGACTAGCGAGATACGAGCAGTACTTC. Protein product: CASSSQPGLARYEQYF.

The chain couples TRBV27 to TRBJ2-7; 10 nucleotides agree with TRBD2. This CDR3 comprises 14 residues. Germline CDR1 is MNHEY and CDR2 is SMNVEV (reference sequence). With V trimmed by 10 bases and J by 2 bases, 8 bases remained unmatched. CDR3 residues: CANKKAGGTYEQYF. The CDR3 region has the DNA TGTGCCAACAAAAAAGCGGGAGGGACCTACGAGCAGTACTTC.

The rearrangement joins TRBV29-1 to TRBJ1-1; 8 positions match TRBD1. Germline CDR1 is SQVTM and CDR2 is ANQGSEA. The CDR3 runs to 13 residues. J gave up 1 base and V 7 bases, and 5 bases lay outside the gene matches. For the CDR3, the DNA is TGCAGCGCTGACAGGGGCCAGAACACTGAAGCTTTCTTT. Residues: CSADRGQNTEAFF.

This clonotype was counted only a few times. CDR3 nucleotide sequence: TGTGCCATCAGCCGGGACGGGCTCTATGGCTACACCTTC. This codes for CAISRDGLYGYTF. This chain joins TRBV10-3 and TRBJ1-2; D might be TRBD1 (5 bases). V was trimmed by 6 bases and J by 4 bases, leaving 12 bases between them. The CDR3 has 13 residues. The germline gives CDR1 ENHRY, CDR2 SYGVKD.

This clonotype was counted ten times or more. The V call is TRBV4-1, the J call TRBJ2-6; 14 nucleotides agree with TRBD2. The CDR3 loop spans 23 amino acids. Germline CDR1 and CDR2: MGHRA and YSYEKL. The V segment lost 5 bases and the J segment 0 bases; nucleotides outside the gene matches: 18. This CDR3 is CASSNKQSGLAGGPRSGANVLTF. The CDR3 DNA follows: TGCGCCAGCAGCAACAAACAGAGCGGACTAGCGGGAGGCCCACGCTCTGGGGCCAACGTCCTGACTTTC.

The V and J genes are TRBV5-8 and TRBJ2-3; D is possibly TRBD1 or TRBD2 (5 bases each). Germline CDR1 SGHTS, CDR2 YDEGEE. Trimming took 0 bases from V and 6 from J, leaving 20 bases between them. The CDR3 is 17 residues long. The CDR3, as DNA: TGTGCCAGCAGCTTGGGGTTCCGGGACCTGGACCTTGATACGCAGTATTTT. Its protein product is CASSLGFRDLDLDTQYF.